The sequence of this TCR beta chain was determined in a study of T cell clonality in common variable immunodeficiency. Concerning this clone itself: The antigen is unknown.

Most patients and controls had Caucasian heritage. Study-level results: Compared with controls, CVID subjects had fewer shared TCRbeta clones. CVID patient heterogeneity limited repertoire-clinical complication correlations.

The protocol was immunoSEQ multiplex PCR, while the TCRdb copy is restricted to in-frame clones and leaves out a portion. Listed for the sample are some 40,000 clones, none seen a single time. Sequenced sample: peripheral blood mononuclear cells. This sequence was found in a person aged 18 to 75 in good health.

Here the CDR3 reads CAWSALLETQYF. The CDR3 bases that were read are TGTGCCTGGAGTGCCCTACTAGAGACG. The chain employs TRBV30 and TRBJ2-3; maybe TRBD2 (5 bases). The read ends 3 residues shy of where the CDR3 ends; the end is completed using the germline J gene. This CDR3 has 12 residues. CDR1 and CDR2 from the germline V gene are GTSNPN and SVGIG (reference sequence).